Below, 25 T cell receptor beta chains from the same sample are listed, as sequenced in a study of cytomegalovirus exposure and HLA in healthy donors. Clones were read by immunoSEQ multiplex PCR, and TCRdb kept only the in-frame ones, dropping some. The sample contains roughly 200,000 clones, approximately 86% of which appear only once. The sequenced material came from PBMCs. These receptors were taken from a man aged 30 to 45 in good health and CMV-seropositive.

The CDR3 loop is CASTRGQGRYFSYEQYF. The CDR3 DNA follows: TGTGCCAGCACCAGGGGACAGGGGAGGTACTTTTCCTACGAGCAGTACTTC. V is TRBV28 and J is TRBJ2-7, with 10 bases matching TRBD1. The germline CDR1 and CDR2 sequences are MDHEN and SYDVKM. V lost 7 bases and J lost 1; bases outside the gene matches: 13. This CDR3 comprises 17 residues. Full variable domain (missing parts from reference TRBV28 and TRBJ2-7): DVKVTQSSRYLVKRTGEKVFLECVQDMDHENMFWYRQDPGLGLRLIYFSYDVKMKEKGDIPEGYSVSREKKERFSLILESASTNQTSMYLCASTRGQGRYFSYEQYFGPGTRLTVT.

V usage is TRBV6-5 and J usage is TRBJ2-2; D perhaps matches TRBD2 (5 bases). Germline V gene lookup returns CDR1 MNHEY and CDR2 SVGAGI. This CDR3 is 16 amino acids long. Trimming shortened V by 0 bases and J by 0 bases, and 8 bases separated the two germline ends. The CDR3 DNA sequence: TGTGCCAGCAGTTACTCACCAGCGGCGAACACCGGGGAGCTGTTTTTT. Translating it yields CASSYSPAANTGELFF.

This clone came up many times. V is TRBV19 and J is TRBJ2-1; D is unclear. CDR3 length equals 14 residues. V dropped 8 bases and J dropped 0 bases, with 11 bases sitting between them. CDR1 is LNHDA, CDR2 SQIVND, per germline (reference sequence). As DNA, the CDR3 is TGTGCCAGTGTTGCCGATGGCTCCTACAATGAGCAGTTCTTC. It specifies CASVADGSYNEQFF.

The gene calls are TRBV7-8 and TRBJ2-1, with D possibly matching TRBD2 (7 bases). The CDR3 covers 16 residues. Between the trimmed V and J ends, which lost 5 bases and 0 bases, there was a span of 14 bases. The germline CDR1 and CDR2 sequences are SGHVS and FQNEAQ. The CDR3 loop is CASSPRGANSYNEQFF. In nucleotides, the CDR3 is TGTGCCAGCAGCCCCCGGGGGGCTAACTCCTACAATGAGCAGTTCTTC.

This sequence joins TRBV9 and TRBJ2-1; no definite D call. This CDR3 spans 15 amino acids. Trimming cost V 6 bases and J 0 bases, with 13 bases left between them. The germline gives CDR1 SGDLS, CDR2 YYNGEE. The DNA for the CDR3 is TGTGCCAGCACCCCCGGAGAAAGCTCCTACAATGAGCAGTTCTTC. Encoded protein: CASTPGESSYNEQFF.

This clone turned up a few times. The chain employs TRBV14 and TRBJ1-4; D is uncertain. Germline assignment: CDR1 SGHDN and CDR2 FVKESK. The CDR3 loop spans 12 amino acids. The V end was cut by 4 bases, the J end by 11 bases, with 11 bases between. CDR3 nucleotides: TGTGCCAGCAGCCCAGACTTTAGGAAACTGTTTTTT. Encoded protein: CASSPDFRKLFF. Looking up the rest from reference TRBV14 and TRBJ1-4 gives the full variable domain: EAGVTQFPSHSVIEKGQTVTLRCDPISGHDNLYWYRRVMGKEIKFLLHFVKESKQDESGMPNNRFLAERTGGTYSTLKVQPAELEDSGVYFCASSPDFRKLFFGSGTQLSVL.

The V call is TRBV27, the J call TRBJ2-1; no firm D call. Deletions cut 0 bases from V and 4 bases from J, with 13 bases between. In germline, CDR1 is MNHEY, CDR2 SMNVEV (reference sequence). The CDR3 is 16 residues long. The CDR3 spells CASSLSVETPYNEQFF. CDR3 DNA sequence: TGTGCCAGCAGTTTATCGGTCGAGACTCCTTACAATGAGCAGTTCTTC.

This chain uses TRBV4-3 with TRBJ2-5, with TRBD1 matching over 7 bases. The CDR3 length is 14 residues. The junction had 6 bases not matched to a gene; V was cut back by 4 bases and J by 4 bases. In germline, CDR1 is LGHNA, CDR2 YSLEER. CDR3 protein: CASSLQGLGETQYF. CDR3 sequence (DNA): TGCGCCAGCAGCCTACAGGGGCTGGGAGAGACCCAGTACTTC.

The rearrangement links TRBV6-6 to TRBJ1-1; the match to TRBD1 covers 7 bases. CDR1 and CDR2 from the germline V gene are MNHNY and SVGAGI (reference sequence). The CDR3 is made up of 13 amino acids. The V and J ends lost 6 bases and 8 bases, in that order; junction bases with no gene match: 9. CDR3 sequence reads: CASRSGQDREAFF. In nucleotides, the CDR3 is TGTGCCAGCAGGTCCGGACAGGATCGGGAAGCTTTCTTT.

Notes on this clone: The identical CDR3 is also encoded by other nucleotide sequences in the sample. This rearrangement joins TRBV6-5 to TRBJ1-1; possibly TRBD1 for D (5 bases). CDR1 MNHEY and CDR2 SVGAGI come from the germline V gene. V was clipped by 2 bases and J by 4 bases, with 8 bases between them. The CDR3 extends over 13 amino acids. CDR3 DNA: TGTGCCAGCAGTTACGCAGGGAGCACTGAAGCTTTCTTT. Residues: CASSYAGSTEAFF.

This clone was recorded a few times. The gene calls are TRBV30 and TRBJ1-1; no clear D. CDR1 is GTSNPN and CDR2 is SVGIG in the germline V gene (reference sequence). The CDR3 loop spans 11 amino acids. With 2 bases removed from V and 11 bases from J, the gap between germline ends came to 12 bases. The CDR3 nucleotides are TGTGCCTGGAGTCGGTTAGGCCTGGCTTTCTTT. It specifies CAWSRLGLAFF.

The V gene is TRBV6-4, the J gene TRBJ2-1; 8 nucleotides agree with TRBD2. This CDR3 region has 18 residues. CDR1 MRHNA and CDR2 SNTAGT come from the germline V gene. V was pared by 6 bases and J by 0 bases, with 13 bases of the junction left unmatched. The CDR3 region is CASSLQPTSASSYNEQFF. Written as DNA, the CDR3 is TGTGCCAGCAGCCTACAACCGACTAGCGCCAGCTCCTACAATGAGCAGTTCTTC.

The J gene is TRBJ2-1, the V gene TRBV4-1; D unclear. The CDR3 is made up of 15 amino acids. V dropped 5 bases and J dropped 0 bases, with 11 bases sitting between them. CDR1 is MGHRA and CDR2 is YSYEKL in the germline V gene. This CDR3 is CASSYQVDSYNEQFF. DNA of the CDR3: TGCGCCAGCAGCTACCAGGTGGACTCCTACAATGAGCAGTTCTTC.

The chain carries TRBV5-4 and TRBJ1-2; the D gene is possibly TRBD1 (6 bases). Trimming took off 2 bases at V and 0 bases at J, with 8 bases between the two ends. The CDR3 totals 14 residues. Germline CDR1 reads SGHNT; CDR2 reads YYREEE (reference sequence). The CDR3 DNA reads as TGTGCCAGCAGCTTAAGGGGGGCTAACTATGGCTACACCTTC. This codes for CASSLRGANYGYTF.

The V and J genes are TRBV9 and TRBJ1-5, with D perhaps matching TRBD1 (5 bases). Germline CDR1 and CDR2: SGDLS and YYNGEE. Trimming removed 0 bases from V and 8 bases from J, with 9 bases in between. The CDR3 sequence is 13 residues long. The CDR3 here is CASSVDRGEPQHF. CDR3 sequence (DNA): TGTGCCAGCAGCGTAGACCGGGGCGAGCCCCAGCATTTT.

This clone has only a few counts. This sequence joins TRBV7-9 and TRBJ2-3, with D possibly TRBD1 on 6 matching bases. The CDR3 consists of 15 residues. V lost 5 bases and J 0 bases, leaving 12 bases between the germline ends. Per the germline V gene, CDR1 is SEHNR and CDR2 is FQNEAQ (reference sequence). In DNA form, the CDR3 reads TGTGCCAGCAGCCCTGGACAGACTAGCACAGATACGCAGTATTTT. Amino acid sequence: CASSPGQTSTDTQYF.

The gene calls are TRBV6-4 and TRBJ2-2; D is unresolved. The germline CDR1 and CDR2 sequences are MRHNA and SNTAGT. The V end lost 0 bases, the J end lost 5 bases, and 4 bases lay between the germline ends. CDR3 length: 13 amino acids. The CDR3 DNA is TGTGCCAGCAGTGACTCGGAGACCGGGGAGCTGTTTTTT. This gives the protein CASSDSETGELFF.

V usage is TRBV27 and J usage is TRBJ1-4, with a possible D match to TRBD1 (5 bases). Trimming stripped 5 bases from V and 5 bases from J, with 15 bases between. Germline CDR1 and CDR2: MNHEY and SMNVEV (reference sequence). This CDR3 is built from 15 residues. The CDR3 spells CASSPHRSINEKLFF. DNA for the CDR3: TGTGCCAGCAGTCCCCACAGGTCTATCAATGAAAAACTGTTTTTT.

The genes are TRBV15 and TRBJ2-1; weak D call: TRBD2 (6 bases). CDR3 length equals 14 residues. CDR1 and CDR2 from the germline V gene are LNHNV and YYDKDF (reference sequence). Deletions cut 8 bases from V and 9 bases from J, with 20 bases between. The CDR3 nucleotides read TGTGCCACCCGCATTGGCGGTCTTAGCGGTGAGCAGTTCTTC. Translation gives CATRIGGLSGEQFF.

The rearrangement joins TRBV7-9 to TRBJ1-4; D ambiguous. This CDR3 comprises 12 residues. Germline CDR1 reads SEHNR; CDR2 reads FQNEAQ (reference sequence). Trimming shortened V by 2 bases and J by 8 bases, and 6 bases separated the two germline ends. The CDR3 nucleotides are TGTGCCAGCAGCTTAATCGAAGAAAAACTGTTTTTT. It encodes CASSLIEEKLFF.

This chain joins TRBV30 and TRBJ1-6; D perhaps matches TRBD1 (5 bases). Germline values: CDR1 GTSNPN, CDR2 SVGIG (reference sequence). The CDR3 runs to 12 residues. The V and J ends lost 6 bases and 7 bases respectively, with 10 bases between them. The CDR3 here is CACRTSNSPLHF. Here the CDR3 DNA reads TGTGCCTGTAGGACATCGAATTCACCCCTCCACTTT. The variable domain in full, completed from reference TRBV30 and TRBJ1-6, reads SQTIHQWPATLVQPVGSPLSLECTVEGTSNPNLYWYRQAAGRGLQLLFYSVGIGQISSEVPQNLSASRPQDRQFILSSKKLLLSDSGFYLCACRTSNSPLHFGNGTRLTVT.

The chain employs TRBV2 and TRBJ2-5; tentatively, D is TRBD2 (5 bases). Trimming took off 8 bases at V and 1 base at J, with 8 bases between the two ends. The CDR3 is 12 residues long. Per the germline V gene, CDR1 is SNHLY and CDR2 is FYNNEI. CDR3 amino acids: CASGRVQETQYF. The CDR3 DNA is TGTGCCAGCGGGAGAGTCCAAGAGACCCAGTACTTC.

This sequence joins TRBV2 and TRBJ2-7, with D perhaps matching TRBD1 or TRBD2 (5 bases each). V was pared by 8 bases and J by 5 bases, with 19 bases between. CDR1 SNHLY and CDR2 FYNNEI come from the germline V gene. This CDR3 contains 14 residues. In DNA form, the CDR3 reads TGTGCCAGCGTAGGGGAAATGAGGGCCGACGAGCAGTACTTC. Its translation: CASVGEMRADEQYF.

The chain links TRBV15 to TRBJ1-5; the match to TRBD1 covers 7 bases. This CDR3 region has 14 residues. The V gene's germline CDR1 is LNHNV and CDR2 YYDKDF (reference sequence). With V trimmed by 5 bases and J by 5 bases, 6 bases remained unmatched. The CDR3 sequence: CATSFRGGYQPQHF. In DNA form, the CDR3 reads TGTGCCACCAGCTTCCGAGGGGGCTATCAGCCCCAGCATTTT.

The rearrangement joins TRBV28 to TRBJ2-7, with D perhaps matching TRBD2 (6 bases). CDR1 MDHEN and CDR2 SYDVKM come from the germline V gene. V shed 4 bases and J shed 4 bases, with 14 bases lying between them. The CDR3 loop spans 14 amino acids. The CDR3 protein is CASSSSAGIYEQYF. In DNA form, the CDR3 reads TGTGCCAGCAGTTCCAGCGCGGGGATTTACGAGCAGTACTTC.